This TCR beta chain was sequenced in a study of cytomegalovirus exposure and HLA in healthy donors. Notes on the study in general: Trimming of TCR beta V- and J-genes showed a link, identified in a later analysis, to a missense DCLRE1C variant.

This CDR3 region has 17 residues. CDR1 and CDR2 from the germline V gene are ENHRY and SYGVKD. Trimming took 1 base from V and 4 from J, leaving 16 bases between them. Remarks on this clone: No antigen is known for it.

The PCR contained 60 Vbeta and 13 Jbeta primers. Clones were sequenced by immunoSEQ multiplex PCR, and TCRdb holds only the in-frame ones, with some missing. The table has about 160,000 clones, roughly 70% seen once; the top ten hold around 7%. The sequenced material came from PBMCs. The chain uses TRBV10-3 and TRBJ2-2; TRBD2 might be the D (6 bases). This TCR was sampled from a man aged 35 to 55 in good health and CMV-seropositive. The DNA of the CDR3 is TGTGCCATCAGTGAGTTCGGTAGCGCGCGGGGCACCGGGGAGCTGTTTTTT. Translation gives CAISEFGSARGTGELFF.